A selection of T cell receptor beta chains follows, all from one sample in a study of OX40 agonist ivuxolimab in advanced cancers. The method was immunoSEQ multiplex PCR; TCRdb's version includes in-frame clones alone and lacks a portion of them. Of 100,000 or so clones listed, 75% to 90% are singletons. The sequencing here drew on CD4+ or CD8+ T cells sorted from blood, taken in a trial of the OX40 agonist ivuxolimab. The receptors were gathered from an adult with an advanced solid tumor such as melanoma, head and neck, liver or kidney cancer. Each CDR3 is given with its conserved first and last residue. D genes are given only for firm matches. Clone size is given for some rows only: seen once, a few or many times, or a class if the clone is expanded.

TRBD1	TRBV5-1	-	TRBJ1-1	TGCGCCAGCAGCTTCGGGACAGGGGAAACTGAAGCTTTCTTT	CASSFGTGETEAFF
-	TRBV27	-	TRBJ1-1	TGTGCCAGCAGTCCCACAGGGCTCGGTGAAGCTTTCTTT	CASSPTGLGEAFF
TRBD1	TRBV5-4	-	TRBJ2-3	TGTGCCAGCAGCTCCAGGGACAGGTCCACAGATACGCAGTATTTT	CASSSRDRSTDTQYF
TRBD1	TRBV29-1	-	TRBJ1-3	TGCAGCGTTGGACAGGGTCAGAACACCATATATTTT	CSVGQGQNTIYF
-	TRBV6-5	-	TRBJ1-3	TGTGCCAGCAGTTACTCGGGCAGGGAAGGGAACACCATATATTTT	CASSYSGREGNTIYF
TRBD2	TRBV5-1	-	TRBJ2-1	TGCGCCAGCAGCTTCGGGACTAGCGGGAGGAATGAGCAGTTCTTC	CASSFGTSGRNEQFF
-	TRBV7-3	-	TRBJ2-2	TGTGCCAGCAGCTCCTCCGGGACATACCGCGGCGGGGAGCTGTTTTTT	CASSSSGTYRGGELFF
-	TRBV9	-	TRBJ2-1	TGTGCCAGCAGCCTATACGGACGGACGAGCAATGAGCAGTTCTTC	CASSLYGRTSNEQFF
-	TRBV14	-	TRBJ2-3	TGTGCCAGCAGCCAAGCCGGTGGGGGAGTAGCACAATTT	CASSQAGGGVAQF
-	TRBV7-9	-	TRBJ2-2	TGTGCCAGCAGCCGACTTCCTCAAACCGGGGAGCTGTTTTTT	CASSRLPQTGELFF
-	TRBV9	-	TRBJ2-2	TGTGCCAGCAGCGTAGCTACCTACACCGGGGAGCTGTTTTTT	CASSVATYTGELFF
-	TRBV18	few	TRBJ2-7	TGTGCCAGCTCACCACGATCATTAAATGGGGCCCACGAGCAGTACTTC	CASSPRSLNGAHEQYF
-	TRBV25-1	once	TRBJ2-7	TGTGCCAGCAGTGACTACGCCTACGAGCAGTACTTC	CASSDYAYEQYF
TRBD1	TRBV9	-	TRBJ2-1	TGTGCCAGCAGCGCCCGGGACAGGGAAGCTGAGCAGTTCTTC	CASSARDREAEQFF